These 14 T cell receptor beta chains came from one sample sequenced in a study of cytomegalovirus exposure and HLA in healthy donors. The PCR was carried out with 60 Vbeta primers and 13 Jbeta primers. Assay used: immunoSEQ multiplex PCR; TCRdb lists only in-frame clones, some missing. The sample includes 130,000 to 150,000 clones, 80% to 85% of them seen just once. The material sequenced was PBMCs. The source is a young woman in good health and CMV-seronegative.

The rearrangement uses TRBV18 and TRBJ1-1; the D gene is possibly TRBD1 (6 bases). The CDR3 covers 14 residues. Trimming stripped 2 bases from V and 1 base from J, with 8 bases between. Germline-derived CDR1 and CDR2 are KGHSH and LQKENI. The CDR3 DNA follows: TGTGCCAGCTCACCAGGGGGCAGGAACACTGAAGCTTTCTTT. This translates into CASSPGGRNTEAFF.

The chain combines TRBV7-2 with TRBJ1-2, with TRBD1 identical over 9 bases. Germline V lookup: CDR1 SGHTA, CDR2 FQGNSA. The CDR3 length is 14 residues. Unmatched junction bases numbered 3, after V lost 2 bases and J lost 5 bases. As DNA, the CDR3 is TGTGCCAGCAGCTTATCCGACAGGGGGTATGGCTACACCTTC. Translated, it gives CASSLSDRGYGYTF.

This chain joins TRBV10-1 and TRBJ2-5; D not certain. CDR3 length equals 13 residues. V was clipped by 4 bases and J by 2 bases, with 8 bases between them. Germline V gene data show CDR1 as WNHNN and CDR2 as SYGVQD (reference sequence). As DNA, the CDR3 is TGCGCCAGCAGTGTACGGGTGCAAGAGACCCAGTACTTC. Its translation is CASSVRVQETQYF.

The V call is TRBV6-1, the J call TRBJ1-1; D is unresolved. The CDR3 covers 14 residues. Germline CDR1 and CDR2: MNHNS and SASEGT. V dropped 2 bases and J dropped 0 bases, with 7 bases sitting between them. This chain's CDR3 is CASSEILLNTEAFF. As DNA, the CDR3 is TGTGCCAGCAGTGAAATCCTTTTGAACACTGAAGCTTTCTTT.

This rearrangement joins TRBV5-7 to TRBJ2-2; TRBD2 agrees at 16 bases. TRBV5-7 is assigned to the ORF class and has an uncertain function. The CDR3 spans 17 residues. V was pared by 4 bases and J by 5 bases, with 5 bases of the junction left unmatched. In DNA form, the CDR3 reads TGTGCCAGCAGCGAGGGACTAGCGGGAGGGTATACCGGGGAGCTGTTTTTT. It translates to CASSEGLAGGYTGELFF.

This clone was found a few times. This sequence joins TRBV4-1 and TRBJ1-2, with D unresolved. Trimming removed 0 bases from V and 2 bases from J, with 7 bases in between. CDR1 MGHRA and CDR2 YSYEKL come from the germline V gene. The CDR3 runs to 14 residues. The CDR3 region has the DNA TGCGCCAGCAGCCAAGATCGAGGGAACTATGGCTACACCTTC. It codes for CASSQDRGNYGYTF.

V gene TRBV7-3 combines with J gene TRBJ2-5; 8 bases are a match to TRBD2. V dropped 5 bases and J dropped 7; count of bases not matched to a gene: 15. CDR1 is SGHTA, CDR2 FQGTGA, per germline. The CDR3 totals 16 residues. The CDR3 protein is CASSPGGSGKALTQYF. CDR3 coding DNA: TGTGCCAGCAGCCCGGGGGGTAGCGGGAAGGCGTTGACCCAGTACTTC. The full variable domain, in which reference TRBV7-3 and TRBJ2-5 provide the parts outside the CDR3, is GAGVSQTPSNKVTEKGKYVELRCDPISGHTALYWYRQSLGQGPEFLIYFQGTGAADDSGLPNDRFFAVRPEGSVSTLKIQRTERGDSAVYLCASSPGGSGKALTQYFGPGTRLLVL.

On this clone itself: Other DNA sequences in the sample encode the same CDR3. V gene TRBV11-2 combines with J gene TRBJ1-6, with D hard to call. In germline, CDR1 is SGHAT, CDR2 FQNNGV. The CDR3 has 12 residues. Deletions cut 5 bases from V and 7 bases from J, with 6 bases between. In DNA form, the CDR3 reads TGTGCCAGCAGCCCGGGGAATTCACCCCTCCACTTT. Translation gives CASSPGNSPLHF.

The rearrangement links TRBV7-2 to TRBJ1-2; 10 bases fit TRBD1. The germline V gene encodes CDR1 SGHTA and CDR2 FQGNSA. The CDR3 loop spans 15 amino acids. Germline trimming cut 4 bases from V and 4 bases from J; bases unmatched to any gene: 6. The CDR3 bases are TGTGCCAGCAGCTCGACAGGGGGCCGACGCTATGGCTACACCTTC. Its protein is CASSSTGGRRYGYTF.

The chain links TRBV28 to TRBJ2-3; D is possibly TRBD2 (6 bases). Germline CDR1 reads MDHEN; CDR2 reads SYDVKM. This CDR3 has 14 residues. Trimming left V 6 bases short and J 1 base short, with 11 bases between. The CDR3 reads CASRRTGGTDTQYF. In DNA form, the CDR3 reads TGTGCCAGCAGACGCACGGGAGGCACAGATACGCAGTATTTT.

Only one count was recorded for this clone. The CDR3 is CASSRRLAGGLYNEQFF. Here the CDR3 DNA reads TGTGCCAGCAGCCGCCGACTAGCGGGAGGGCTGTACAATGAGCAGTTCTTC. The J gene is TRBJ2-1, the V gene TRBV27; the match to TRBD2 covers 14 bases. Germline lookup yields CDR1 MNHEY and CDR2 SMNVEV (reference sequence). This CDR3 spans 17 amino acids. V trimming: 6 bases; J trimming: 4 bases; junction bases outside the gene matches: 8.

This rearrangement joins TRBV4-1 to TRBJ2-1; D possibly corresponds to TRBD2 (7 bases). This CDR3 comprises 16 residues. Germline V lookup: CDR1 MGHRA, CDR2 YSYEKL. The V end lost 1 base, the J end lost 7 bases, and 17 bases lay between the germline ends. As DNA, the CDR3 is TGCGCCAGCAGCCAAGTCGGTAGGGGGGGAGGGAATGAGCAGTTCTTC. Amino acids: CASSQVGRGGGNEQFF.

CDR3 in DNA: TGTGCCAGCTCCCGTGAACAGGGGCTGGTCGGAACTAATGAAAAACTGTTTTTT. It encodes CASSREQGLVGTNEKLFF. The chain is built from TRBV18 and TRBJ1-4, with 7 bases fitting TRBD1. The CDR3 has 18 amino acids. The ends lost 6 bases at V and 1 base at J; junction bases unmatched: 14. From germline, CDR1 is KGHSH and CDR2 LQKENI.

The table lists this clone with a count of one. The chain couples TRBV5-5 to TRBJ2-1; 9 bases line up with TRBD2. The J segment lost 9 bases and the V segment lost 1 base, leaving 8 bases of the junction unmatched. This CDR3 spans 15 amino acids. In germline, CDR1 is SGHKS, CDR2 YYEKEE (reference sequence). The DNA of the CDR3 is TGTGCCAGCAGCTTGCTGGCGGGGGGGCCTTTTGAGCAGTTCTTC. Its translation: CASSLLAGGPFEQFF.